The source of this T cell receptor (beta chain) is a study of PD-L1 blockade in urothelial cancer. Study-level information: Study patients had been treated with 0 to 3 previous chemotherapy regimens. Researchers looked at the blood 3 weeks (second dose) and 6 weeks after treatment began. Blood samples had a median of approximately 150,000 T cells, 80,000 to 85,000 unique TCRs, and clonality 0.075 to 0.095.

This clone was seen just once. Only in-frame clones appear in the TCRdb table, and some are missing; sequencing was by immunoSEQ multiplex PCR. The profile covers about 30,000 clones, with 79% appearing a single time and about 3.7% taken by the ten largest. Regarding time point: peripheral blood 6 weeks after treatment start. Urothelial carcinoma, locally advanced or metastatic, affected the patients. In germline, CDR1 is LNHDA, CDR2 SQIVND (reference sequence). CDR3 length: 15 amino acids. The J segment lost 1 base and the V segment lost 3 bases, leaving 4 bases of the junction unmatched. J is TRBJ1-1 and V is TRBV19; 8 positions match TRBD1. The specimen was PBMCs, collected around atezolizumab (anti-PD-L1) treatment. This clonotype was obtained from a man in his sixties or seventies with urothelial cancer. The CDR3 loop reads CASSIGTGANTEAFF. In DNA, the CDR3 is TGTGCCAGTAGTATTGGGACAGGAGCGAACACTGAAGCTTTCTTT.